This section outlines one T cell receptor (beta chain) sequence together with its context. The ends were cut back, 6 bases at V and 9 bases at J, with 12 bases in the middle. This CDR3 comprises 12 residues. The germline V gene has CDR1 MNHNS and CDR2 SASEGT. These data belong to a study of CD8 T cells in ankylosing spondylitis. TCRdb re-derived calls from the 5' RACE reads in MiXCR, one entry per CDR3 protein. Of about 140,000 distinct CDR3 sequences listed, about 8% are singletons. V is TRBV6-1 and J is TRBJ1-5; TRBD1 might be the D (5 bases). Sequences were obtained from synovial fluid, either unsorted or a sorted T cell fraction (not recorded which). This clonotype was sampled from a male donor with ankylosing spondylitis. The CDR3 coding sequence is TGTGCCAGCAGCCGGGGGGGATCGCCCCAGCATTTT. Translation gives CASSRGGSPQHF.